These T cell receptor beta chains were read from a single sample in a study of cytomegalovirus exposure and HLA in healthy donors. Some clones are missing from TCRdb's copy, which holds only in-frame ones; the method was immunoSEQ multiplex PCR. The data contain 170,000 or so clones, approximately 80% of them singletons. Sample: PBMCs. The receptors were sampled from a man aged 18 to 29 in good health and CMV-seronegative. Both conserved end residues are part of each CDR3. A D gene is named only where the DNA matches it firmly. The listing skips clone size in some rows; elsewhere it reads once, few, many or a size class.

abundance	v_gene	d_gene	j_gene	CDR3aa	CDR3nt
.	TRBV5-4	TRBD1	TRBJ2-3	CASSPVAADRVRTDTQYF	TGTGCCAGCAGCCCGGTGGCTGCTGACAGGGTGAGGACAGATACGCAGTATTTT
.	TRBV4-1	.	TRBJ2-3	CASSLIIAVTDTQYF	TGCGCCAGCAGCCTGATCATAGCGGTCACAGATACGCAGTATTTT
.	TRBV6-5	.	TRBJ1-1	CASSYHPGQHTEAFF	TGTGCCAGCAGTTACCACCCCGGACAGCACACTGAAGCTTTCTTT
.	TRBV27	.	TRBJ1-5	CASSSQWHSNQPQHF	TGTGCCAGCAGTTCTCAGTGGCATAGCAATCAGCCCCAGCATTTT
.	TRBV21-1	.	TRBJ2-7	CASSFRDRFEQYF	TGTGCCAGCAGCTTCCGGGACAGGTTTGAGCAGTACTTC
.	TRBV9	.	TRBJ2-2	CASRQENTGELFF	TGTGCCAGCAGGCAGGAGAACACCGGGGAGCTGTTTTTT
.	TRBV4-1	.	TRBJ2-7	CASSQEGGNRPAGNEQYF	TGCGCCAGCAGCCAAGAGGGAGGCAATAGGCCGGCGGGGAACGAGCAGTACTTC
once	TRBV19	.	TRBJ2-1	CASSIAGRRRYNEQFF	TGTGCCAGTAGTATAGCGGGTCGCCGAAGGTACAATGAGCAGTTCTTC
few	TRBV5-5	TRBD1	TRBJ2-5	CASSSLLRDRVRSETQYF	TGTGCCAGCAGCTCCCTCCTTAGGGACAGGGTTAGGTCGGAGACCCAGTACTTC
.	TRBV5-1	.	TRBJ2-5	CASRESGPETQYF	TGCGCCAGCAGAGAGTCGGGTCCAGAGACCCAGTACTTC
.	TRBV5-1	TRBD1	TRBJ2-3	CASSLGTGARTDTQYF	TGCGCCAGCAGCTTGGGGACAGGGGCCCGCACAGATACGCAGTATTTT
few	TRBV9	.	TRBJ1-1	CASSVYGWNTEAFF	TGTGCCAGCAGCGTATACGGGTGGAACACTGAAGCTTTCTTT
.	TRBV18	.	TRBJ2-7	CASSPGSQPPNEQYF	TGTGCCAGCTCACCAGGGAGTCAACCCCCCAACGAGCAGTACTTC
.	TRBV18	.	TRBJ1-2	CASSPGRTGYYGYTF	TGTGCCAGCTCACCTGGACGAACAGGCTACTATGGCTACACCTTC
.	TRBV6-1	.	TRBJ2-7	CASSESGYEQYF	TGTGCCAGCAGTGAATCAGGTTACGAGCAGTACTTC
.	TRBV7-9	.	TRBJ1-6	CSSTLQGSPLHF	TGTTCCAGCACCCTACAGGGTTCACCCCTCCACTTT
once	TRBV6-1	TRBD1	TRBJ2-7	CASGRGYYEQYF	TGTGCCAGCGGCAGGGGGTACTACGAGCAGTACTTC
.	TRBV11-3	TRBD2	TRBJ2-1	CASSPPGLAGGGNEQFF	TGTGCCAGCAGCCCCCCGGGACTAGCGGGAGGAGGGAATGAGCAGTTCTTC
once	TRBV6-5	.	TRBJ2-7	CASSYYPFRQDEQYF	TGTGCCAGCAGTTACTATCCCTTTCGACAGGACGAGCAGTACTTC
.	TRBV7-9	.	TRBJ1-2	CSSTRRNNYGYTF	TGTTCCAGCACCCGCAGGAACAACTATGGCTACACCTTC
once	TRBV28	.	TRBJ2-3	CASSPVGQLADTQYF	TGTGCCAGCAGTCCAGTGGGGCAGCTCGCAGATACGCAGTATTTT
.	TRBV7-3	.	TRBJ2-2	CASSPDRTNTGELFF	TGTGCCAGCAGCCCTGACAGAACGAACACCGGGGAGCTGTTTTTT
.	TRBV27	TRBD2	TRBJ2-5	CASSFLAGGSQETQYF	TGTGCCAGCAGTTTCCTAGCGGGGGGATCCCAAGAGACCCAGTACTTC
.	TRBV6-1	.	TRBJ2-1	CASTGGLAAFNEQFF	TGTGCCAGCACCGGGGGGCTAGCGGCCTTCAATGAGCAGTTCTTC
.	TRBV6-5	TRBD1	TRBJ2-7	CASSQGAHEQYF	TGTGCCAGCAGCCAGGGGGCCCACGAGCAGTACTTC
.	TRBV19	.	TRBJ2-3	CASSEGSDTQYF	TGTGCCAGTAGTGAGGGATCAGATACGCAGTATTTT
.	TRBV21-1	.	TRBJ1-5	CASKSDRKGSNQPQHF	TGTGCCAGCAAGTCGGACAGGAAAGGTAGCAATCAGCCCCAGCATTTT
.	TRBV12-5	TRBD1	TRBJ2-1	CASPEQGAYSYNEQFF	TGTGCTAGTCCTGAACAGGGGGCTTACTCCTACAATGAGCAGTTCTTC
.	TRBV7-8	TRBD1	TRBJ1-3	CASSLGTGDLGNTIYF	TGTGCCAGCAGCTTGGGGACAGGGGATCTTGGAAACACCATATATTTT
.	TRBV11-2	TRBD1	TRBJ1-2	CASSSRGKAGGYTF	TGTGCCAGCAGCTCCAGGGGGAAGGCGGGTGGCTACACCTTC
.	TRBV11-3	TRBD2	TRBJ2-7	CASSFAGLAGVYEQYF	TGTGCCAGCAGCTTCGCGGGACTAGCGGGAGTTTATGAGCAGTACTTC
.	TRBV28	TRBD2	TRBJ2-5	CASSLYRGGGQETQYF	TGTGCCAGCAGTTTATATAGGGGCGGGGGACAAGAGACCCAGTACTTC
.	TRBV4-2	.	TRBJ2-7	CASSQEEGQINEQYF	TGTGCCAGCAGCCAAGAGGAGGGCCAAATCAACGAGCAGTACTTC
.	TRBV27	TRBD2	TRBJ2-7	CASRSSGSSYEQYF	TGTGCCAGCAGGTCTAGCGGGAGTTCGTACGAGCAGTACTTC
few	TRBV11-3	.	TRBJ2-6	CASSDRWGTDVLTF	TGTGCCAGCAGCGATCGATGGGGGACTGACGTCCTGACTTTC
.	TRBV28	.	TRBJ1-1	CASSPSFGTHSLLNTEAFF	TGTGCCAGCAGTCCCTCGTTTGGGACACACTCCCTCCTGAACACTGAAGCTTTCTTT
.	TRBV13	.	TRBJ2-1	CASSYGTNNEQFF	TGTGCCAGCAGCTACGGGACAAACAATGAGCAGTTCTTC
.	TRBV28	.	TRBJ1-1	CASSSRLGTEAFF	TGTGCCAGCAGTTCCCGACTAGGTACTGAAGCTTTCTTT
.	TRBV9	TRBD2	TRBJ2-1	CASSVRREGLGEQFF	TGTGCCAGCAGCGTACGGCGGGAGGGCCTTGGTGAGCAGTTCTTC
.	TRBV6-5	TRBD2	TRBJ2-7	CASSYTGGSSYEQYF	TGTGCCAGCAGTTACACGGGGGGGTCCTCCTACGAGCAGTACTTC
few	TRBV6-1	TRBD2	TRBJ2-7	CASSSGTSLYEQYF	TGTGCCAGCAGTTCCGGGACTAGCCTTTACGAGCAGTACTTC
.	TRBV5-6	TRBD1	TRBJ1-4	CASSLFAGGREKLFF	TGTGCCAGCAGCTTGTTCGCAGGGGGACGTGAAAAACTGTTTTTT